A selection of T cell receptor beta chains follows, all from one sample in a study of blood T cell repertoires in COVID-19. Profiled with immunoSEQ multiplex PCR; TCRdb holds only in-frame clones, not every one. The data contain about 490,000 clones, 75% to 90% of them singletons. The sequenced sample was peripheral blood. The source of these receptors is a human donor in a cohort sampled during active COVID-19. CDR3s include the opening cysteine and the closing phenylalanine or tryptophan. A D gene is named only where the DNA matches it firmly. Part of the rows lack a size; the others show once, few, many or a class for expanded clones.

cdr3_nt cdr3_aa v_call clone_size j_call d_call
TGTGCCAGCAGTTCGCTTTTAGCGGGAGGGCACGCCGGGGAGCTGTTTTTT CASSSLLAGGHAGELFF TRBV6-2/TRBV6-3 . TRBJ2-2 TRBD2
TGTGCCAGCAGTTACTGGGGGCGGTCAAGGGGGCTGGATGAGCAGTTCTTC CASSYWGRSRGLDEQFF TRBV6-7 . TRBJ2-1 TRBD1
TGTGCCAGCAGCGGGACAGGGCCTGTGACCGGGGAGCTGTTTTTT CASSGTGPVTGELFF TRBV2 . TRBJ2-2 TRBD1
TGTGCCTGGGGGGGACAGGGGGCTACCTACGAGCAGTACTTC CAWGGQGATYEQYF TRBV30 . TRBJ2-7 TRBD1
TGCGCCAGCAGCCAAGACCCTAGCGGGGGCACAGATACGCAGTATTTT CASSQDPSGGTDTQYF TRBV4-3 . TRBJ2-3 TRBD2
TGTGCCAGCAGTCGGGGTGCGACGGGCACAGATACGCAGTATTTT CASSRGATGTDTQYF TRBV11-3 few TRBJ2-3 .
TGTGCCATCGGGACTAGCGGGAGGAGGAACACCGGGGAGCTGTTTTTT CAIGTSGRRNTGELFF TRBV6-6 . TRBJ2-2 TRBD2
TGTGCCAGCAGCTTGAGCGCAGATACGCAGTATTTT CASSLSADTQYF TRBV5-6 . TRBJ2-3 .
TGTGCCAGCTGCTGTTTTCTGTCCCCGGGAAACTATGGCTACACCTTC CASCCFLSPGNYGYTF TRBV28 once TRBJ1-2 .
TGTGCCACCATAGTACTAGCGGGAGAACTCTCGGTTGCCTACGAGCAGTACTTC CATIVLAGELSVAYEQYF TRBV24-1 . TRBJ2-7 TRBD2
TGCGCCAGCAGCGAGGCCGGGGGGAATCAGCCCCAGCATTTT CASSEAGGNQPQHF TRBV5-1 . TRBJ1-5 .
TGTGCCAGCACACGGACTAGCGGCACAGATACGCAGTATTTT CASTRTSGTDTQYF TRBV5-6 . TRBJ2-3 TRBD2
TGTGCCAGTAGTATAGACGGAGACTACGAGCAGTACTTC CASSIDGDYEQYF TRBV19 . TRBJ2-7 .
TGTGCCAGCAGTTTAACTCGTCTATCCGATTGGTATACGCAGTATTTT CASSLTRLSDWYTQYF TRBV28 once TRBJ2-3 .
TGTGCCAGCAGTGATGGGACAGAACTTAGCAATCAGCCCCAGCATTTT CASSDGTELSNQPQHF TRBV2 . TRBJ1-5 TRBD1
TGCGCCTCCCGACTTGACCTGAACACTGAAGCTTTCTTT CASRLDLNTEAFF TRBV5-1 . TRBJ1-1 .
TGTGCCAGCTCACCATTCGACTATGGCTACACCTTC CASSPFDYGYTF TRBV18 . TRBJ1-2 .
TGTGCCAGCAGTGAAATACGGGGTCTTAGTGAAAAACTGTTTTTT CASSEIRGLSEKLFF TRBV6-1 . TRBJ1-4 .
TGTGCCAGCAGCCAATGGGGACAGACTAACTATGGCTACACCTTC CASSQWGQTNYGYTF TRBV3-1/TRBV3-2 . TRBJ1-2 TRBD1
TGTGCCAGCAGCTTACTTCCGGAGGGTCCTAGCACAGATACGCAGTATTTT CASSLLPEGPSTDTQYF TRBV7-2 . TRBJ2-3 .